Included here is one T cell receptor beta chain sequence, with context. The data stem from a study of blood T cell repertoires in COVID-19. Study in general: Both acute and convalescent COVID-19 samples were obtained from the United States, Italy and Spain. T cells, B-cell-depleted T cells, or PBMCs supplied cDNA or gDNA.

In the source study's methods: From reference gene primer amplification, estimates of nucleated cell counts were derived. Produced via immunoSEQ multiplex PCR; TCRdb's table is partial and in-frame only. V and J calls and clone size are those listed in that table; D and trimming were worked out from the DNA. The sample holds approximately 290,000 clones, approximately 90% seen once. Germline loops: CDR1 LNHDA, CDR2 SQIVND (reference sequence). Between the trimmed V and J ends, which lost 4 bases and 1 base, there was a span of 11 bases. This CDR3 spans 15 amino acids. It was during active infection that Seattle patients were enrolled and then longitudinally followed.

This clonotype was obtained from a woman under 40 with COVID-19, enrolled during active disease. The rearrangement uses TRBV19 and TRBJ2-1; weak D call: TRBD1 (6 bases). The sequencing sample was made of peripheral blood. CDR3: CASSNQGPSYNEQFF. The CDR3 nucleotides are TGTGCCAGTAGTAACCAGGGGCCATCCTACAATGAGCAGTTCTTC.